This entry describes one TCR beta chain. The data were taken from a study of cytomegalovirus exposure and HLA in healthy donors. 60 Vbeta and 13 Jbeta primers were used in PCR. Generated by immunoSEQ multiplex PCR, the TCRdb table keeps only in-frame clones and is missing some. The data contain about 150,000 clones, 60% to 80% of them singletons. From germline, CDR1 is SGDLS and CDR2 YYNGEE. This CDR3 spans 15 amino acids. V shed 4 bases and J 5 bases; nucleotides not matched to a gene: 10. Sequencing input: PBMCs. This sequence originates from a middle-aged woman in good health and CMV-seronegative. The chain links TRBV9 to TRBJ2-3; the match to TRBD1 covers 7 bases. The CDR3 reads CASSRRQGEKDTQYF. Written as DNA, the CDR3 is TGTGCCAGCAGCCGTCGGCAGGGGGAAAAAGATACGCAGTATTTT.